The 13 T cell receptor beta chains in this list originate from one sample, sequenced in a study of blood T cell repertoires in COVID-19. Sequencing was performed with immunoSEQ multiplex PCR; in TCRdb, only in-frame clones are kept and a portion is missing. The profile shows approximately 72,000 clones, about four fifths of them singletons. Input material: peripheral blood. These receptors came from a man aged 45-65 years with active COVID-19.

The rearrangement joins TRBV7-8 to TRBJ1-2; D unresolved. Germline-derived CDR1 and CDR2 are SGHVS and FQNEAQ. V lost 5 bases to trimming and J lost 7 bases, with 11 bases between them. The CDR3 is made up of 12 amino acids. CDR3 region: CASSPDLFGYTF. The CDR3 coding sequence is TGTGCCAGCAGCCCGGACTTATTTGGCTACACCTTC.

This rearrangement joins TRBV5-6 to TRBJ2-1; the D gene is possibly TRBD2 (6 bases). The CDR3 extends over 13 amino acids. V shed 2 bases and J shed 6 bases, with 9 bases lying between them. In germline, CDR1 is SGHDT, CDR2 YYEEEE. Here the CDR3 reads CASSLGGANEQFF. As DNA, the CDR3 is TGTGCCAGCAGCTTAGGCGGGGCCAATGAGCAGTTCTTC.

The CDR3 is CASSSEGQTGSATNEKLFF. The CDR3 DNA sequence: TGCGCCAGCAGCTCGGAAGGACAGACCGGATCCGCAACTAATGAAAAACTGTTTTTT. The rearrangement links TRBV5-1 to TRBJ1-4; D perhaps matches TRBD1 (6 bases). With 3 bases removed from V and 0 bases from J, the gap between germline ends came to 21 bases. The CDR3 is 19 residues long. Germline lookup yields CDR1 SGHRS and CDR2 YFSETQ. Full variable domain (missing parts from reference TRBV5-1 and TRBJ1-4): KAGVTQTPRYLIKTRGQQVTLSCSPISGHRSVSWYQQTPGQGLQFLFEYFSETQRNKGNFPGRFSGRQFSNSRSEMNVSTLELGDSALYLCASSSEGQTGSATNEKLFFGSGTQLSVL.

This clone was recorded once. The CDR3 region is CASRSLGKGDYEQYF. The CDR3 DNA reads TGCGCCAGCAGATCCCTAGGAAAGGGAGACTACGAGCAGTACTTC. The J gene is TRBJ2-7, the V gene TRBV5-1; TRBD2 might be the D (5 bases). Trimming cost V 5 bases and J 3 bases, with 18 bases left between them. The CDR3 covers 15 residues. CDR1 and CDR2 from the germline V gene are SGHRS and YFSETQ.

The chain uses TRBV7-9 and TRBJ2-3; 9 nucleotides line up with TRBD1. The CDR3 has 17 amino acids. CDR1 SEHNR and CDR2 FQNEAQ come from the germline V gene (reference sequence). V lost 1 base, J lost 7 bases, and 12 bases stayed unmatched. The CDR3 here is CASSLVLIQGALYTQYF. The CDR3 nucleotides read TGTGCCAGCAGCTTAGTTCTTATACAGGGGGCTTTGTATACGCAGTATTTT.

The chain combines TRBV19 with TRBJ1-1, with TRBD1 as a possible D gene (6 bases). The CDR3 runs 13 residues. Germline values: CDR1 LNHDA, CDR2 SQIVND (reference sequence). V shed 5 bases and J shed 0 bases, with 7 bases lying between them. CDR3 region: CASSYRVNTEAFF. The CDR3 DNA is TGTGCCAGTAGTTACAGGGTGAACACTGAAGCTTTCTTT.

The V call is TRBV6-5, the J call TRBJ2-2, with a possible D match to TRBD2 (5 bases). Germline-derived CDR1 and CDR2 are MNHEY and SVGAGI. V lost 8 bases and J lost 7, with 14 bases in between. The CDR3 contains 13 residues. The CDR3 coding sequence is TGTGCCAGCTTAGGAGGCGGAGGCGGGGAGCTGTTTTTT. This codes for CASLGGGGGELFF.

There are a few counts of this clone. CDR3 DNA: TGTGCCAGCAGCCAAGAGGAACTACTCGAGCAGTACTTC. It translates to CASSQEELLEQYF. This chain links TRBV4-2 with TRBJ2-7; D unresolved. V was trimmed by 0 bases and J by 6 bases, leaving 9 bases between them. CDR1 LGHNA and CDR2 YNFKEQ come from the germline V gene. The CDR3 totals 13 residues.

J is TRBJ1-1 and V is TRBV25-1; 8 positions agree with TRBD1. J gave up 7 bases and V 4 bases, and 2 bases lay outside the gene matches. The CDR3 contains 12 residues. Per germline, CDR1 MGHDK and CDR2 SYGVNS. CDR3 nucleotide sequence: TGTGCCAGCAGTGCAGGGGGCAGTGAAGCTTTCTTT. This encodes CASSAGGSEAFF.

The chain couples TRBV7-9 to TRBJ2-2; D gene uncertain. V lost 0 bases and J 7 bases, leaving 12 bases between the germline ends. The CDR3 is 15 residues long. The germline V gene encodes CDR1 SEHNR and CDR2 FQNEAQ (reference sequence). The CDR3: CASSLASGIGGELFF. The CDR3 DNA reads TGTGCCAGCAGCTTAGCGTCGGGTATAGGCGGGGAGCTGTTTTTT.

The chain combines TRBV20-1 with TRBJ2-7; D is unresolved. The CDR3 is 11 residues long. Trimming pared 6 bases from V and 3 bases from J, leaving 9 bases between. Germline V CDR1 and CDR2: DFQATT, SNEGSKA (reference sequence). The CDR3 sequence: CSANALYEQYF. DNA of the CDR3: TGCAGTGCCAACGCGCTCTACGAGCAGTACTTC.

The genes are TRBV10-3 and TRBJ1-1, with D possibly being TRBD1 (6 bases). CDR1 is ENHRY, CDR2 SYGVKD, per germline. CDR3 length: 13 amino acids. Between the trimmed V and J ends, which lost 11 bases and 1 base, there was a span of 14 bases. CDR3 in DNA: TGTGCCGCTGGCAACAGGGAGAACACTGAAGCTTTCTTT. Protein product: CAAGNRENTEAFF.

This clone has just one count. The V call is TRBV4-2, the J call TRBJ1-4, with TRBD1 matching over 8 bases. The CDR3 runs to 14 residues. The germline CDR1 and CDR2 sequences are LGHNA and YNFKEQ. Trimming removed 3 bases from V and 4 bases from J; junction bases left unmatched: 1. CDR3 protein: CASSQTGVNEKLFF. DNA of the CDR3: TGTGCCAGCAGCCAGACAGGGGTTAATGAAAAACTGTTTTTT.